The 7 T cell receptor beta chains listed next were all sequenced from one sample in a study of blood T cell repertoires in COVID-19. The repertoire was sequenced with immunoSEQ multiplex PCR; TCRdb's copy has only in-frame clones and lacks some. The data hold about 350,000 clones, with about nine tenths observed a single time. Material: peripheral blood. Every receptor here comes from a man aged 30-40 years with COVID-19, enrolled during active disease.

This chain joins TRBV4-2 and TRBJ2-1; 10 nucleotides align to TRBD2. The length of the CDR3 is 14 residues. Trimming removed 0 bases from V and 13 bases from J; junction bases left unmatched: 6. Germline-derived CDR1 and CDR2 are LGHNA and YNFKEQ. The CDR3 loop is CASSQESLAGAQFF. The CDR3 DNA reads TGTGCCAGCAGCCAAGAATCTCTAGCGGGAGCACAGTTCTTC.

CDR3 protein: CASSQGMTGWNSYEQYF. The CDR3 bases are TGTGCCAGCAGCCAGGGGATGACAGGGTGGAATTCCTACGAGCAGTACTTC. The rearrangement joins TRBV3-1 (or the pseudogene TRBV3-2) to TRBJ2-7; 7 bases are shared with TRBD1. J gave up 1 base and V 3 bases, and 12 bases lay outside the gene matches. CDR1 and CDR2 from the germline V gene are LGHDT and YNNKEL (reference sequence). The CDR3 extends over 17 amino acids.

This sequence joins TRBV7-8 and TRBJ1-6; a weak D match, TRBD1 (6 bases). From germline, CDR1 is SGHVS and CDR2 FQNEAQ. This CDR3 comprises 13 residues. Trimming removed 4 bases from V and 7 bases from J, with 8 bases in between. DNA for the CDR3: TGTGCCAGCAGCTCCCAGGGGAATTCACCCCTCCACTTT. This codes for CASSSQGNSPLHF.

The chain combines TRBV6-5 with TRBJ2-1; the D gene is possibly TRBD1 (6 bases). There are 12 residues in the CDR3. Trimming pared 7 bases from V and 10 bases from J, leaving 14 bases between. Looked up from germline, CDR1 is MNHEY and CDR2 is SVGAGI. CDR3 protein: CASTTYGTEQFF. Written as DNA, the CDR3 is TGTGCCAGCACCACCTATGGGACAGAGCAGTTCTTC.

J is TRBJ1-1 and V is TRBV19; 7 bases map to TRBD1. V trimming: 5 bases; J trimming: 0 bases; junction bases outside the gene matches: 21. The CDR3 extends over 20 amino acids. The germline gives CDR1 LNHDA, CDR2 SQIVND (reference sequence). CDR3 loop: CASSGSWRQGGGLMNTEAFF. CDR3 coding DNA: TGTGCCAGTAGTGGAAGCTGGAGACAGGGTGGGGGCCTGATGAACACTGAAGCTTTCTTT.

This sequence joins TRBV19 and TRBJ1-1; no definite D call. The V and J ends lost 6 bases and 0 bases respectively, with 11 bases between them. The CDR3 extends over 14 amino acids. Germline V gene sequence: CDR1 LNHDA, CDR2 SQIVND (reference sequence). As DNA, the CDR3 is TGTGCCAGTAGGTATGGGAGCGTGAACACTGAAGCTTTCTTT. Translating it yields CASRYGSVNTEAFF.

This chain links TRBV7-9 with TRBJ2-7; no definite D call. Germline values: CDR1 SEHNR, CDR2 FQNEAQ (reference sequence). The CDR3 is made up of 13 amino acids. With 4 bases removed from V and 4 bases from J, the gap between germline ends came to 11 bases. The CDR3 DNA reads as TGTGCCAGCAGCTCTATGACACTGTACGAGCAGTACTTC. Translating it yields CASSSMTLYEQYF.